The 7 T cell receptor beta chains presented below share a single source sample, sequenced in a study of T-cell memory formation after mild COVID-19. TCRdb passed the 5' RACE reads through MiXCR, listing each CDR3 protein once. In the table there are under 450,000 distinct CDR3 sequences, 20% of which are singletons. The specimen sequenced was PBMCs or a T cell subset sorted from them (not recorded which). These receptors all stem from a man aged 18 to 30 who had mild COVID-19 (a few samples of this study predate the infection). Cell type and time point are not known.

The chain carries TRBV7-9 and TRBJ2-3; 9 nucleotides match TRBD1. The CDR3 is 15 amino acids. V was pared by 5 bases and J by 5 bases, with 8 bases of the junction left unmatched. Germline lookup yields CDR1 SEHNR and CDR2 FQNEAQ (reference sequence). CDR3 protein: CASSPPTGGKDTQYF. The CDR3 DNA sequence: TGTGCCAGCAGCCCTCCAACAGGGGGCAAAGATACGCAGTATTTT. Combining the CDR3 with reference TRBV7-9 and TRBJ2-3 gives the whole variable domain DTGVSQNPRHKITKRGQNVTFRCDPISEHNRLYWYRQTLGQGPEFLTYFQNEAQLEKSRLLSDRFSAERPKGSFSTLEIQRTEQGDSAMYLCASSPPTGGKDTQYFGPGTRLTVL.

This clonotype has more than one count but fewer than ten. V usage is TRBV6-5 and J usage is TRBJ1-6, with 7 bases aligning to TRBD1. Germline CDR1 is MNHEY and CDR2 is SVGAGI. With V trimmed by 6 bases and J by 5 bases, 7 bases remained unmatched. The CDR3 runs 15 residues. CDR3: CASSRGGSHNSPLHF. The CDR3 DNA follows: TGTGCCAGCAGCCGAGGGGGCTCACATAATTCACCCCTCCACTTT.

The CDR3 nucleotides are TGCGCCAGCAGCCAAGATCGGGCTAGCGCGGTCATTCAGTACTTC. It codes for CASSQDRASAVIQYF. The chain employs TRBV4-1 and TRBJ2-4; TRBD2 might be the D (6 bases). CDR3 length equals 15 residues. V lost 0 bases and J lost 9, with 15 bases in between. The germline gives CDR1 MGHRA, CDR2 YSYEKL.

Only a few counts were recorded for this clonotype. The chain carries TRBV7-9 and TRBJ1-1; D gene uncertain. The CDR3 has 14 residues. Germline V gene data show CDR1 as SEHNR and CDR2 as FQNEAQ (reference sequence). Trimming removed 5 bases at V and 3 bases at J, with 13 bases between. The CDR3 DNA is TGTGCCAGCAGCAGAGGACGGGAGGACACTGAAGCTTTCTTT. Encoded protein: CASSRGREDTEAFF.

The rearrangement joins TRBV6-6 to TRBJ1-1; D uncertain. The CDR3 is 16 amino acids. In germline, CDR1 is MNHNY, CDR2 SVGAGI (reference sequence). Trimming stripped 5 bases from V and 1 base from J, with 17 bases between. CDR3 sequence: CASSRSLGRGNTEAFF. The CDR3 nucleotides are TGTGCCAGCAGTCGAAGCCTCGGGCGGGGGAACACTGAAGCTTTCTTT.

The sample holds many counts of this clonotype. The chain is built from TRBV3-1 and TRBJ2-2; 8 nucleotides line up with TRBD1. Trimming took 4 bases from V and 5 from J; bases not matched to a gene: 6. The CDR3 spans 15 residues. Germline values: CDR1 LGHDT, CDR2 YNNKEL (reference sequence). The CDR3 sequence: CASSPRGPGTGELFF. The CDR3 DNA reads TGTGCCAGCAGCCCCAGGGGGCCAGGGACCGGGGAGCTGTTTTTT.

This clonotype has at least ten counts. The V call is TRBV12-3 or TRBV12-4, the J call TRBJ1-1, with 8 nucleotides matching TRBD1. The CDR3 has 14 amino acids. V lost 6 bases to trimming and J lost 0 bases; unmatched junction nucleotides: 3. CDR3 sequence reads: CASSRQGMNTEAFF. DNA of the CDR3: TGTGCCAGCAGCCGACAGGGGATGAACACTGAAGCTTTCTTT.